This TCR beta chain stems from a study of blood T cell repertoires in COVID-19. Source study methods: Researchers report that nucleated cell counts were estimated from reference gene primer amplification. TCRdb keeps only in-frame clones here, not all; method: immunoSEQ multiplex PCR. The DNA was the basis for D and trimming; V, J and clone size are from that table. The sample has 280,000 or so clones, roughly 88% seen once; the top ten hold about 2%. In terms of age and location, participants ranged from roughly 18 to 89 years and lived in about two dozen US areas. Germline loops: CDR1 KGHSH, CDR2 LQKENI. Trimming removed 3 bases at V and 8 bases at J, with 19 bases between. This CDR3 is built from 16 residues.

This TCR was recovered from a man aged 25 to 40 who had recovered from COVID-19. Sample: PBMCs or T cells enriched from blood (not recorded which). The genes are TRBV18 and TRBJ1-4; D is possibly TRBD1 (5 bases). This CDR3 is CASSPPNRRREEKLFF. The CDR3 nucleotides read TGTGCCAGCTCACCCCCCAACAGGCGACGGGAGGAAAAACTGTTTTTT.